The 13 T cell receptor beta chains below come from one sample, sequenced in a study of radiotherapy plus CTLA-4 blockade in lung cancer. TCRdb's copy holds only in-frame clones and misses some; the assay was immunoSEQ multiplex PCR. The sample lists some 98,000 clones, roughly 80% occurring once. Sequencing used peripheral blood, obtained from a patient treated with radiotherapy plus ipilimumab. The receptors stem from a human donor with non-small cell lung cancer who had a partial response to radiotherapy plus ipilimumab.

V is TRBV28 and J is TRBJ1-3; 7 bases are shared with TRBD1. Germline V CDR1 and CDR2: MDHEN, SYDVKM. Losses at the gene ends were 7 bases for V and 4 bases for J; bases not matched to a gene: 7. The CDR3 has 14 residues. The CDR3 region has the DNA TGTGCCAGCAAAAGTAGGGGGCCAGGAAACACCATATATTTT. This codes for CASKSRGPGNTIYF.

The genes are TRBV7-2 and TRBJ1-1, with a possible D match to TRBD1 (6 bases). This CDR3 is 18 amino acids long. Germline-derived CDR1 and CDR2 are SGHTA and FQGNSA. Trimming took off 1 base at V and 5 bases at J, with 23 bases between the two ends. In DNA form, the CDR3 reads TGTGCCAGCAGCTTAGGAAGGGGCGGGGGGCGCGGGGGTACTGAAGCTTTCTTT. Protein: CASSLGRGGGRGGTEAFF.

The chain employs TRBV9 and TRBJ2-7; 12 nucleotides align to TRBD1. The germline V gene has CDR1 SGDLS and CDR2 YYNGEE. The V and J ends lost 6 bases and 4 bases, in that order; junction bases with no gene match: 5. The length of the CDR3 is 14 residues. The chain's CDR3 is CASNQGQGAYEQYF. CDR3 DNA sequence: TGTGCCAGCAACCAGGGACAGGGGGCGTACGAGCAGTACTTC.

Note on this clone: The junction departs from the called germline gene at one end, perhaps through a read error. V usage is TRBV19 and J usage is TRBJ1-5; possible D gene TRBD1, 5 bases. The germline gives CDR1 LNHDA, CDR2 SQIVND (reference sequence). There are 16 residues in the CDR3. This CDR3 reads CAGSIPGTGPHQPQHF. CDR3 DNA: TGTGCCGGTAGTATCCCCGGAACAGGTCCTCATCAGCCCCAGCATTTT.

The J gene is TRBJ2-4, the V gene TRBV15; 8 bases agree with TRBD2. This CDR3 has 19 amino acids. Germline lookup yields CDR1 LNHNV and CDR2 YYDKDF (reference sequence). The V and J ends lost 3 bases and 0 bases, in that order; junction bases with no gene match: 13. CDR3 bases: TGTGCCACCAGCAGCGATACCCCCGATAGCGGGAAAGCCAAAAACATTCAGTACTTC. Its translation: CATSSDTPDSGKAKNIQYF.

This chain uses TRBV6-6 with TRBJ1-1; D perhaps matches TRBD1 (5 bases). The CDR3 is 14 residues long. Germline lookup yields CDR1 MNHNY and CDR2 SVGAGI (reference sequence). The V end lost 2 bases, the J end lost 4 bases, and 11 bases lay between the germline ends. This CDR3 is CASSYGHQGTEAFF. The CDR3 DNA reads as TGTGCCAGCAGTTACGGGCATCAGGGCACTGAAGCTTTCTTT.

This chain joins TRBV2 and TRBJ1-1, with D perhaps matching TRBD1 (5 bases). The CDR3 sequence is 13 residues long. Germline CDR1 SNHLY, CDR2 FYNNEI. V lost 3 bases, J lost 6 bases, and 11 bases lay in between. CDR3 sequence: CASSDGARAEAFF. CDR3 sequence (DNA): TGTGCCAGCAGTGACGGAGCCAGGGCTGAAGCTTTCTTT.

The genes are TRBV5-8 and TRBJ1-5; 9 nucleotides line up with TRBD1. CDR1 and CDR2 (germline): SGHTS, YDEGEE. This CDR3 comprises 15 residues. Trimming at V came to 3 bases and at J to 5 bases, leaving 6 bases not matched to a gene. Here the CDR3 DNA reads TGTGCCAGCAGCTCGGGACAGGGCGCCGATCAGCCCCAGCATTTT. Amino acids: CASSSGQGADQPQHF.

The chain has TRBV7-9 and TRBJ2-1; D may be TRBD2 (6 bases). V dropped 5 bases and J dropped 4 bases, with 9 bases sitting between them. CDR1 is SEHNR, CDR2 FQNEAQ, per germline (reference sequence). The CDR3 sequence is 13 residues long. In DNA form, the CDR3 reads TGTGCCAGCAGCCTTCGGGGGTACAATGAGCAGTTCTTC. Its protein product is CASSLRGYNEQFF.

This clone was recorded a few times. The chain couples TRBV27 to TRBJ2-7; TRBD2 aligns across 9 bases. Germline CDR1 reads MNHEY; CDR2 reads SMNVEV (reference sequence). V was pared by 2 bases and J by 4 bases, with 6 bases of the junction left unmatched. The CDR3 runs 15 residues. The DNA for the CDR3 is TGTGCCAGCAGTTTAAAGCGGGAGGTTGTATACGAGCAGTACTTC. Translating gives CASSLKREVVYEQYF.

The DNA of the CDR3 is TGTGCCAGCAGCCCTGTGACAAGCTTCGAGCAGTACTTC. Its protein is CASSPVTSFEQYF. The chain uses TRBV28 and TRBJ2-7; D unclear. Trimming removed 6 bases from V and 6 bases from J, with 15 bases in between. CDR1 and CDR2 from the germline V gene are MDHEN and SYDVKM. This CDR3 region has 13 residues.

The rearrangement links TRBV7-9 to TRBJ2-2, with TRBD1 as a possible D gene (5 bases). This CDR3 comprises 14 residues. Per germline, CDR1 SEHNR and CDR2 FQNEAQ (reference sequence). The germline V and J ends were trimmed by 5 bases and 7 bases, with 14 bases remaining between them. The CDR3 nucleotides are TGTGCCAGCAGCATGGCAGGGATCGGCGGGGAGCTGTTTTTT. Amino acids: CASSMAGIGGELFF.

The chain employs TRBV29-1 and TRBJ2-3, with 13 positions matching TRBD2. Unmatched junction bases numbered 4, after V lost 6 bases and J lost 4 bases. The germline V gene encodes CDR1 SQVTM and CDR2 ANQGSEA. This CDR3 is built from 14 residues. In nucleotides, the CDR3 is TGCAGCGTCTTTGGACTAGCGGGAGCAGATACGCAGTATTTT. Its protein is CSVFGLAGADTQYF.